This TCR beta chain was recovered during a study of T cells in Graves' hyperthyroidism and ophthalmopathy. RNA transcripts gave rise to amplified TCR beta CDR3 regions. RT-PCR in the first round (using the HTBI primer set) targeted the TCR CDR3. Each CDR3 protein is one row after TCRdb ran MiXCR on the multiplex PCR reads. The repertoire holds roughly 580,000 distinct CDR3 sequences, around 45% seen once, with 8.2% in the top ten. V trimming: 1 base; J trimming: 6 bases; junction bases outside the gene matches: 1. Germline V gene lookup returns CDR1 SQVTM and CDR2 ANQGSEA. The CDR3 sequence is 12 residues long.

What was sequenced was peripheral blood or thyroid tissue (not recorded which). The V and J genes are TRBV29-1 and TRBJ1-2; TRBD1 matches 8 bases. The origin of this receptor is a woman aged 18-29 years with Graves' hyperthyroidism. CDR3 sequence (DNA): TGCAGCGTTGAAGCAGGGGGCCATGGCTACACCTTC. Protein: CSVEAGGHGYTF.